The next 9 T cell receptor beta chains were all read from a single sample in a study of T cell responses to AZD1222 COVID-19 vaccine. The data were produced by immunoSEQ multiplex PCR, yet TCRdb's version contains in-frame clones alone and is incomplete. The sample lists about 130,000 clones; roughly 94% were seen once. Sequences were derived from peripheral blood, sampled on day 0 of AZD1222 vaccination. These receptors all come from an adult in good health.

This chain joins TRBV27 and TRBJ2-5; 7 bases line up with TRBD2. CDR1 is MNHEY and CDR2 is SMNVEV in the germline V gene (reference sequence). J gave up 5 bases and V 2 bases, and 5 bases lay outside the gene matches. The CDR3 covers 14 residues. The DNA for the CDR3 is TGTGCCAGCAGTTTAGGTGCGGGAGCGGAGACCCAGTACTTC. Translation: CASSLGAGAETQYF.

The chain employs TRBV19 and TRBJ2-1; D is undetermined. V was clipped by 1 base and J by 7 bases, with 5 bases between them. The germline CDR1 and CDR2 sequences are LNHDA and SQIVND (reference sequence). This CDR3 is 12 amino acids long. The CDR3 sequence is CASSIARNEQFF. In nucleotides, the CDR3 is TGTGCCAGTAGTATAGCGAGGAATGAGCAGTTCTTC.

The V and J genes are TRBV4-2 and TRBJ2-7, with 8 nucleotides matching TRBD2. CDR1 is LGHNA, CDR2 YNFKEQ, per germline. CDR3 length: 14 amino acids. The V and J ends lost 0 bases and 5 bases, in that order; junction bases with no gene match: 3. As DNA, the CDR3 is TGTGCCAGCAGCCAAGAGCGGGAGGTAAACGAGCAGTACTTC. This sequence encodes CASSQEREVNEQYF.

The rearrangement links TRBV7-9 to TRBJ2-3; D may be TRBD2 (5 bases). Trimming took 7 bases from V and 2 from J, leaving 16 bases between them. Germline CDR1 and CDR2: SEHNR and FQNEAQ (reference sequence). The CDR3 runs 15 residues. The CDR3, as DNA: TGTGCCAGCACCCAAAGCGGATTATTCACAGATACGCAGTATTTT. Residues: CASTQSGLFTDTQYF.

J is TRBJ1-4 and V is TRBV15, with a weak D call TRBD1 (5 bases). CDR1 LNHNV and CDR2 YYDKDF come from the germline V gene (reference sequence). Deletions cut 5 bases from V and 8 bases from J, with 21 bases between. The CDR3 has 16 residues. The CDR3 DNA sequence: TGTGCCACCAGCGGCATAGGGACCGCCAGGACCGAAAAACTGTTTTTT. Protein: CATSGIGTARTEKLFF.

This chain joins TRBV3-1 (or the pseudogene TRBV3-2) and TRBJ1-3; D is ambiguous. V dropped 0 bases and J dropped 0 bases, with 12 bases sitting between them. In germline, CDR1 is LGHDT, CDR2 YNNKEL (reference sequence). The CDR3 runs 17 residues. Here the CDR3 DNA reads TGTGCCAGCAGCCAAGATTCTCGGCTTTCCTCTGGAAACACCATATATTTT. Translated: CASSQDSRLSSGNTIYF.

This clone was seen more than once but under ten times. The J gene is TRBJ2-4, the V gene TRBV2; D possibly corresponds to TRBD1 (6 bases). Germline-derived CDR1 and CDR2 are SNHLY and FYNNEI. This CDR3 spans 11 amino acids. The V end lost 3 bases, the J end lost 9 bases, and 6 bases lay between the germline ends. CDR3 in DNA: TGTGCCAGCAGTGACAGGGGCATTCAGTACTTC. Translation: CASSDRGIQYF.

This sequence joins TRBV18 and TRBJ1-5, with TRBD1 matching over 11 bases. V shed 2 bases, J shed 6 bases, and the junction held 3 bases outside the gene matches. The CDR3 runs to 15 residues. The germline V gene has CDR1 KGHSH and CDR2 LQKENI. This CDR3 reads CASSPGQGAGQPQHF. The CDR3 DNA sequence: TGTGCCAGCTCACCAGGACAGGGGGCCGGTCAGCCCCAGCATTTT.

This clone was counted ten times or more. The chain employs TRBV5-4 and TRBJ1-1; tentative D call: TRBD1 (5 bases). CDR3 size: 16 residues. Germline V CDR1 and CDR2: SGHNT, YYREEE (reference sequence). Between the trimmed V and J ends, which lost 4 bases and 5 bases, there was a span of 21 bases. The CDR3 DNA follows: TGTGCCAGCAGCGGAGGGGCCGGGACCTTAGGGACTGAAGCTTTCTTT. Protein sequence: CASSGGAGTLGTEAFF. Full variable domain (remainder filled in from reference TRBV5-4 and TRBJ1-1): ETGVTQSPTHLIKTRGQQVTLRCSSQSGHNTVSWYQQALGQGPQFIFQYYREEENGRGNFPPRFSGLQFPNYSSELNVNALELDDSALYLCASSGGAGTLGTEAFFGQGTRLTVV.